This record covers a single T cell receptor beta chain. The data derive from a study of blood T cell repertoires in COVID-19. On the study more broadly: T cells, B-cell-depleted T cells, or PBMCs provided the cDNA or gDNA that served as material.

The CDR3 spans 12 residues. V lost 7 bases and J 11 bases, leaving 15 bases between the germline ends. Assay used: immunoSEQ multiplex PCR; TCRdb lists only in-frame clones, some missing. There are 90,000 to 100,000 clones in the sample; 81% occur only once, and around a tenth lies in the top ten. Specimen: peripheral blood. The source is an elderly woman with acute or convalescent COVID-19. This chain uses TRBV12-3 or TRBV12-4 with TRBJ2-1; D is undetermined. The CDR3 DNA is TGTGCCAGCACCTTCTCCGCGTCTAAGCAGTTCTTC. This gives the protein CASTFSASKQFF.